This TCR beta chain is drawn from a study of blood T cell repertoires in COVID-19. Study-level information: COVID-19 samples from acute and convalescent phases originated in the United States, Italy and Spain. T cells, B-cell-depleted T cells, or PBMCs supplied cDNA or gDNA.

CDR1 MDHEN and CDR2 SYDVKM come from the germline V gene. The V gene end was trimmed by 4 bases and the J gene end by 7 bases; junction bases not matched to a gene: 5. The CDR3 length is 14 residues. Study processing details: Using reference gene primer amplification, nucleated cell counts were estimated. The assay was immunoSEQ multiplex PCR, and TCRdb's table has in-frame clones only and misses some. The D gene and trimming were derived from the DNA, and the V and J assignments and clone size from that table. The sample lists around 140,000 clones, 88% occurring once. The clonotype originates from a man aged 55-75 years with active or convalescent COVID-19. Sequencing was performed on peripheral blood. The chain joins TRBV28 to TRBJ1-4; TRBD1 matches 8 bases. The CDR3 loop is CASSSTGVGEKLFF. CDR3 nucleotides: TGTGCCAGCAGTTCGACAGGGGTGGGTGAAAAACTGTTTTTT.